This T cell receptor (beta chain) was profiled in a study of T cell responses to AZD1222 COVID-19 vaccine. This CDR3 contains 16 residues. In germline, CDR1 is KGHSH, CDR2 LQKENI. V lost 3 bases, J lost 6 bases, and 20 bases lay in between. In this sample, this clone turned up once. Its specificity is not known. Overall study findings and caveats: Only five or six AZD1222 recipients were seropositive at baseline.

Profiled with immunoSEQ multiplex PCR; TCRdb holds only in-frame clones, not every one. The data contain 110,000 to 150,000 clones, 93% of them singletons. Sample: peripheral blood, taken on day 0 of AZD1222 vaccination. The receptor's source is an adult in good health. This chain links TRBV18 with TRBJ1-1; a weak D match, TRBD1 (6 bases). The CDR3 DNA follows: TGTGCCAGCTCACCGGGGGCGGATGGTAGATGGGCTGAAGCTTTCTTT. Translation gives CASSPGADGRWAEAFF.